Sequencing of this T cell receptor beta chain was carried out in a study of cytomegalovirus exposure and HLA in healthy donors (dated by TCRdb to about 2017). Regarding the study in general: According to an earlier analysis of around 600 of the donors, about 179 million T cells yielded 117 million unique TCR beta sequences and more than 250 Gb of sequence data. Along with the roughly 670-subject first cohort, a separate validation cohort of over 90 different subjects was used. In the later analysis, no new phenotypic data were used to find candidate immune exposures; instead, reliance was placed on TCR beta sequences and their occurrence across donors. The number of donors typed differed by locus, with 629-630 for A, B, C, DRB1 and DQB1, more than 500 for DQA1, over 600 for DPA1, and around 460 for DPB1. An early release covering more than 500 HLA-typed donors comprised about 300 gigabases of sequencing data and tens of millions of unique TCR sequences. Using immunosequencing, the study profiled T cell repertoires from 500 to 800 subjects and related those repertoires to cytomegalovirus serostatus. Donor age, sex, ethnicity and CMV serostatus were compiled together with the repertoire data. Every repertoire in the discovery cohort had been generated on one and the same sequencing platform. Four to six DR-DQ haplotypes were handled as single units for association and clustering, since linkage in the cohort was strong. Class I and class II HLA loci were covered by the typing at four-digit resolution. To predict cytomegalovirus infection status, the study combined high-throughput TCR immunosequencing, statistical association of individual TCRs with disease status, and machine learning. A later genetic analysis took genome-wide SNP genotypes for 398 of the 666 donors and used that subset as a discovery cohort. The study aimed to test whether signatures of past pathogen exposure could be identified by cataloging public T cell receptors. A later analysis re-examined previously published TCR beta repertoires from roughly 720 donors and added high-resolution HLA genotyping to investigate patterns of TCR occurrence. The genetic ancestry cluster associated with self-reported Caucasian donors included 81% of the roughly 400 genotyped donors. Among some 400 genotyped donors of the cohort, an average of around 250,000 unique TCR beta nucleotide sequences was sequenced per donor, of which about 19% were non-productive. An earlier analysis of around 580 of the donors used high-throughput TCR beta sequencing to judge whether each TCR beta V gene segment behaved as functional or pseudogenic.

The cohort comprised fewer than 750 healthy bone marrow donors. At the time of sampling, all cohort members were nominally healthy, though unrecorded immune exposures were likely present. The donor was CMV seronegative and was included in the group of under 450 seronegative cohort members. Every donor gave a peripheral blood sample, and the peripheral blood mononuclear cells from that sample were used for TCR beta sequencing. The Qiagen DNeasy Blood Extraction Kit was used to extract genomic DNA from the blood cell samples. Overall results and qualifications from the work: Three of the identified cytomegalovirus-associated TCR beta chains were confirmed in vitro to be specific for cytomegalovirus antigens. The cohort was sequenced for TCR beta chains only, and without alpha or paired-chain data the features that could be detected were limited. Compared with the roughly 600-donor mean, donors in an Asian-associated ancestry cluster had fewer N-insertions in productive TCRs, according to a later genetic analysis. The sequencing pipeline was judged likely to have produced a cluster of highly shared sequence variants as a technical artifact. Because counts were too low, more than 15 rarely observed V segments, including chromosome 9 orphons, were left out of the earlier analysis of some 640 of the donors. Strong co-occurrence of HLA alleles, especially DR and DQ, made assigning TCR associations to individual alleles difficult. The authors suggested that the approach could potentially be extended to other disease states and immunological phenotypes. In the study, 150 to 200 TCR beta chains were listed as associated with cytomegalovirus. According to a later analysis, TCR association rates differed among HLA loci, with DRB1 alleles showing the most associated TCRs and HLA-C alleles showing the fewest. An earlier analysis of 587 of the donors showed that most TCR beta V segments appeared in productive rearrangements either about 90% or about 30% of the time, which broadly matched IMGT annotations. Cytomegalovirus status was reported to be diagnosed by the classifier with high specificity and sensitivity in both the original and validation cohorts. Specific HLA alleles were associated with 15,000 to 20,000 TCR beta sequences at a false discovery rate of 0.05 in a later analysis. CMV serostatus was the only immune exposure information available for the cohort. According to a later analysis, most CMV-associated TCR beta chains appeared to be HLA-restricted, and the HLA associations seemed to be driven largely by CMV exposure. A further reported finding was that TCR beta sequences accurately predicted the HLA-A and HLA-B alleles for most subjects in the first cohort. In a later analysis, HLA-associated TCR beta chains showed more clonal expansion and lower generation probabilities than non-associated chains that were equally common. Because HLA typing was missing for some donors at each locus, association tests included only the typed subset. According to a later analysis, parvovirus B19, influenza, CMV and Epstein-Barr virus appeared linked to several top co-occurrence clusters. V-gene and J-gene trimming of TCR beta chains was associated with a missense DCLRE1C variant in a later genetic analysis, and the association was replicated in an independent cohort. Correlated functional status among segregating V segments might reflect linkage disequilibrium, but an unknown experimental factor could not be ruled out. The presence/absence analyses assumed that sequencing depth was roughly uniform across donors, and that assumption may not be true. Most TCR sequences were observed very rarely across donors, whereas some public TCRs were present in many individuals.

The table lists this clone with a few counts. It has no known antigen specificity. Base qualities are not recorded, but no much larger clone differs from it by a single base. Libraries were constructed by the immunoSEQ multiplex PCR assay. For the multiplex PCR, a mixture combining 60 forward primers for TCR Vbeta segments and 13 reverse primers for TCR Jbeta segments was used. A multiplex PCR assay on genomic DNA amplified the CDR3 region of rearranged TCR beta genes. The amplified TCR beta libraries were sequenced on the Illumina HiSeq System as 87-base-pair reads. Regarding the original processing steps: A later analysis counted about 76 million unique TCR beta chains across the 500 to 850 repertoires, and 9.5 million to 11 million of these chains were shared by at least two donors. Raw reads were error-corrected and collapsed into unique sequences by a nearest-neighbor algorithm in which closely related sequences were merged to remove PCR and sequencing errors. V, D and J gene segments were assigned by aligning CDR3 sequences to IMGT reference sequences. Each retained sequence needed at least a six-nucleotide match to both a V gene segment and a J gene segment. Rearrangements were classified as productive when the CDR3 lacked stop codons and remained in frame with V and J, and all other rearrangements were classified as non-productive. CDR3 was defined according to IMGT convention as the region running from the second conserved V-encoded cysteine to the conserved J-encoded phenylalanine. The earlier analysis of about 500 of the donors excluded sequences that lacked an unambiguous match to a single V gene segment. An earlier analysis of 587 of the donors called V segments functional above 56.7% productive rearrangements and segregating when the between-donor standard deviation exceeded 5%. A statistical classification framework was built for diagnosing cytomegalovirus status from the catalog of TCR beta chain sequences. V and J gene assignment, in a later analysis, came from comparing TCR nucleotide sequences with IMGT/GENE-DB human TR gene sequences. Using the TCRdist pipeline, a later analysis assigned CDR3 sequences along with most-parsimonious VDJ recombination scenarios. In a later analysis, each TCR beta chain was defined by its CDR3 amino acid sequence together with its V-gene family, and reads without a unique V-gene family were excluded. As a way to deal with suspected cross-contamination and a sequencing artifact, a later analysis dropped roughly 600 nucleotide sequences that were highly shared and had low generation probability. For each public chain, a later analysis derived a clonal expansion index from normalized ranks of inferred template counts within each repertoire. A later analysis computed generation probabilities with a VDJ recombination model fitted to out-of-frame rearrangements, and checked the results against IGoR. In a later analysis, hypergeometric tests were used to score TCR-TCR, TCR-HLA and TCR-CMV co-occurrence, with a repertoire-size bias correction applied to TCR pairs. In a later analysis, false discovery rates were estimated by permuting HLA or CMV assignments 20 times. A later analysis grouped co-occurring TCRs with DBSCAN, adding TCRdist sequence similarity when clustering within HLA-allele-positive subsets. Repertoires with fewer than 30,000 or more than 120,000 public chains were left out of co-occurrence clustering, as were five repertoires with anomalous nucleotide sharing. In TCRdb, the immuneACCESS table is reduced to in-frame sequences with V and J assigned. These tables do not hold every clone; where another copy was compared, an unresolved V gene accounts for under half, and the others remain unexplained. Clone size and the V and J calls come from that table; the DNA yielded D and trimming. The sample yields about 200,000 clones; approximately 85% were counted once. The ten largest account for about 2% of the sample.

The sample consisted of PBMCs. The origin of this receptor is a woman aged 45-60 years in good health and CMV-seronegative.

The sequenced DNA: TGTGCCAGTAGTTTCCCCGGGACAGGGCGCGAGAAGAGGCCCCAGCATTTT. Its protein product is CASSFPGTGREKRPQHF. Recombination linked TRBV19 to TRBJ1-5, and 9 junction bases match TRBD1. The germline V gene (reference sequence) provides CDR1 LNHDA and CDR2 SQIVND. The CDR3 spans 17 residues, from the cysteine through the phenylalanine. Left in the record is the CDR3 DNA by itself, 51 bases read in frame from the first base. Here V drops 5 bases and J drops 9 bases, and the junction holds 17 bases not matched to any gene.